The clone carrying this T cell receptor beta chain was seen repeatedly, ten times or more. This CDR3 contains 19 residues. The data derive from a study of blood T cell repertoires in COVID-19. Study-level information: Sample material is recorded as cDNA or gDNA derived from T cells, B-cell-depleted T cells, or PBMCs.

In the authors' methods: Scientists estimated how many nucleated cells there were by amplifying reference gene primers. The method was immunoSEQ multiplex PCR; TCRdb's version includes in-frame clones alone and lacks a portion of them. From that table come the V and J calls and clone size; the DNA was used to work out D and trimming. The data show approximately 240,000 clones, approximately 83% seen once. Sequences were obtained from peripheral blood. The receptor was isolated from a woman aged 55-70 years with acute or convalescent COVID-19. The chain employs TRBV21-1 and TRBJ1-2; no check of the table's D call, TRBD1, against the DNA was made. TRBV21-1 is flagged as a pseudogene. The CDR3 spells CASSNFIFTGGSLKGGYTF. The CDR3 DNA reads as TGTGCCAGCAGCAACTTTATATTTACAGGGGGCAGCTTAAAGGGCGGCTACACCTTC.